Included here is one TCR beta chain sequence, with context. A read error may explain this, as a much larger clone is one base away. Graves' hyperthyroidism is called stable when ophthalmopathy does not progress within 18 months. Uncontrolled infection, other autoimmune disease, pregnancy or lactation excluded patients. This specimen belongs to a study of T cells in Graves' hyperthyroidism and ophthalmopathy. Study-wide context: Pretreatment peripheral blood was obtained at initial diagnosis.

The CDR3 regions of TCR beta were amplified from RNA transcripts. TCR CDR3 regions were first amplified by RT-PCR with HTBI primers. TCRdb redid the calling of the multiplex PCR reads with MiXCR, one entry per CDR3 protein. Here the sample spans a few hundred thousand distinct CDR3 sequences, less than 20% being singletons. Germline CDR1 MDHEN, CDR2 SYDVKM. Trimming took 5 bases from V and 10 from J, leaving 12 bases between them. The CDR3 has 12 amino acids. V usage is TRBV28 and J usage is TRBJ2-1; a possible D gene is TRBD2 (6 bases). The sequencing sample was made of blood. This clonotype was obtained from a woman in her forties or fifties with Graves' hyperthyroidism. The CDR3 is CASSPGTREQFF. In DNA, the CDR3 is TGTGCCAGCAGTCCCGGGACTCGCGAGCAGTTCTTC.